These T cell receptor beta chains were read from a single sample in a study of cytotoxic CD8 clonotypes in ibrutinib-treated CLL. Measured with immunoSEQ multiplex PCR; TCRdb has only the in-frame clones, and not every one. The table lists some 200,000 clones, roughly 79% of them singletons. This material consisted of PBMCs, taken after 12 months of ibrutinib treatment. These receptors were taken from a human donor with chronic lymphocytic leukemia. Both conserved end residues are part of each CDR3. A D gene is named only where the DNA matches it firmly. Rows may omit the clone size; those that give it use once, few, many or a size class.

j_gene | abundance | v_gene | d_gene | CDR3nt | CDR3aa
TRBJ2-5 | - | TRBV19 | TRBD2 | TGTGCCAGTAGTAGAGAGGGACTAGCGGGAGGAGAGACCCAGTACTTC | CASSREGLAGGETQYF
TRBJ1-5 | few | TRBV7-9 | - | TGTGCCAGCAGCACTGGACAGCCCAATCAGCCCCAGCATTTT | CASSTGQPNQPQHF
TRBJ1-3 | - | TRBV18 | - | TGTGCCAGCTCACCAGAAAGCCTCCCGGCGGACACCATATATTTT | CASSPESLPADTIYF
TRBJ2-3 | - | TRBV6-1 | TRBD1 | TGTGCCAGCAGTGTCCGGGACAGAGTCACAGATACGCAGTATTTT | CASSVRDRVTDTQYF
TRBJ2-1 | - | TRBV2 | - | TGTGCCAGCACGGAAGGTTCAACCTACAATGAGCAGTTCTTC | CASTEGSTYNEQFF
TRBJ1-2 | few | TRBV13 | - | TGTGCCAGCGGGGACGATAGCTATGGCTACACCTTC | CASGDDSYGYTF
TRBJ2-7 | - | TRBV9 | TRBD2 | TGTGCCAGCAGCGTCGCTAGCGGGGCATCCTACGAGCAGTACTTC | CASSVASGASYEQYF
TRBJ2-1 | - | TRBV12-5 | TRBD1 | TGTGCTAGTGGTTTCCATCCCGGGACAGGGGGCGAGGATGAGCAGTTCTTC | CASGFHPGTGGEDEQFF
TRBJ2-7 | once | TRBV13 | TRBD2 | TGTGCCAGCAGCTTAGGCCGCGGAGCGGGGGCCGCCTCCTACGAGCAGTACTTC | CASSLGRGAGAASYEQYF
TRBJ2-7 | - | TRBV7-3 | - | TGCGCCAGCAGCCAAGTATTGGACCGCGAGCAGTACTTC | CASSQVLDREQYF
TRBJ2-7 | - | TRBV4-1 | TRBD2 | TGCGCCAGCAGCCTGGGAGCGGGGGCCACAGTGGAGCAGTACTTC | CASSLGAGATVEQYF
TRBJ1-2 | - | TRBV5-4 | TRBD1 | TGTGCCAGCAGCATGGACAGGGGGTCTGGGAGCTACACCTTC | CASSMDRGSGSYTF
TRBJ1-1 | few | TRBV6-5 | - | TGTGCCAGCAGTCCCGGACACGGGGGGCGGTCTTTCTTT | CASSPGHGGRSFF
TRBJ2-6 | few | TRBV5-1 | - | TGCGCCAGCAGCTTGGGACCGAGCTCTGGGGCCAACGTCCTGACTTTC | CASSLGPSSGANVLTF
TRBJ2-1 | once | TRBV4-1 | TRBD2 | TGCGCCAGCAGCCAAGATAAGGCTAGCGGGAGGCCAGGGGACAATGAGCAGTTCTTC | CASSQDKASGRPGDNEQFF
TRBJ2-4 | - | TRBV5-6 | - | TGTGCCAGCAGCCCCCCGGAACCCAAAAACATTCAGTACTTC | CASSPPEPKNIQYF